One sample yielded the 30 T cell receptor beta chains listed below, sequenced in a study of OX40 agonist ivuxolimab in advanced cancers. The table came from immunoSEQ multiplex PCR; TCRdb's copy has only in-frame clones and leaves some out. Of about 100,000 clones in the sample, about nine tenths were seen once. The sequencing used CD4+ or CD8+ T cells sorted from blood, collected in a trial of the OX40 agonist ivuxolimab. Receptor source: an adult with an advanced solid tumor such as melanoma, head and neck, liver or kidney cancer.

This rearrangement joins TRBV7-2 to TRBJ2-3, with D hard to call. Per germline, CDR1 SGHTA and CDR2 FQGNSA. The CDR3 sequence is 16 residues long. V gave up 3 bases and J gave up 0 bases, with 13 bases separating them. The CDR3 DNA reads TGTGCCAGCAGCTTTGTAGTGAGTGGCAGCACAGATACGCAGTATTTT. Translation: CASSFVVSGSTDTQYF.

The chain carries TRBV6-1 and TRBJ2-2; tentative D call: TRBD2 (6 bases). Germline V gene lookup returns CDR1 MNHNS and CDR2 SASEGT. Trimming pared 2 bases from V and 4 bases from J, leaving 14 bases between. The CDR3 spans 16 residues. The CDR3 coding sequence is TGTGCCAGCAGTGAACCCCCGGGACTTCGCACCGGGGAGCTGTTTTTT. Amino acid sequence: CASSEPPGLRTGELFF.

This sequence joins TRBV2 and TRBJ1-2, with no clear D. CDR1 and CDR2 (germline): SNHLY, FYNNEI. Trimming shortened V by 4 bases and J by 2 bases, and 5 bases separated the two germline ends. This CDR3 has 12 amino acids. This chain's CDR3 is CASSVDNYGYTF. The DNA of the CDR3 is TGTGCCAGCAGTGTAGACAACTATGGCTACACCTTC.

CDR3 DNA sequence: TGTGCCAGCAGCACGTTACAGGGGAATCAGCCCCAGCATTTT. Protein sequence: CASSTLQGNQPQHF. The chain uses TRBV7-2 and TRBJ1-5, with TRBD1 matching 7 bases. The germline V gene encodes CDR1 SGHTA and CDR2 FQGNSA. V lost 5 bases to trimming and J lost 4 bases; unmatched junction nucleotides: 5. The length of the CDR3 is 14 residues.

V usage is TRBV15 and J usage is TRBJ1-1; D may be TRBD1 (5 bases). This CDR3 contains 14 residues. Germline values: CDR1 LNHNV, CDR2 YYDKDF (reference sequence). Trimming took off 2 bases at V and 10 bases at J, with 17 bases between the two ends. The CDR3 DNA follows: TGTGCCACCAGCAGAACCATCCAGGGTCGGGGAGCTTTCTTT. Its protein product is CATSRTIQGRGAFF.

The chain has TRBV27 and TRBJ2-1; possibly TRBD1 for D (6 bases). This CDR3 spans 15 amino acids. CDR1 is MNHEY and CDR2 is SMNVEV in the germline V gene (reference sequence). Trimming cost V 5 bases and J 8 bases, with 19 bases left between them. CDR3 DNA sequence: TGTGCCAGCAGTCCTCTAGCAACGAGGGGGTATGAGCAGTTCTTC. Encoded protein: CASSPLATRGYEQFF.

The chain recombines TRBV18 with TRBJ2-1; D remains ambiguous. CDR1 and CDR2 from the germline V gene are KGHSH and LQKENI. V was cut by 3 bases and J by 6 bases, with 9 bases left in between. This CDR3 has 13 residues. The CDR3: CASSPLRVNEQFF. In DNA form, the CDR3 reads TGTGCCAGCTCACCCCTAAGGGTCAATGAGCAGTTCTTC.

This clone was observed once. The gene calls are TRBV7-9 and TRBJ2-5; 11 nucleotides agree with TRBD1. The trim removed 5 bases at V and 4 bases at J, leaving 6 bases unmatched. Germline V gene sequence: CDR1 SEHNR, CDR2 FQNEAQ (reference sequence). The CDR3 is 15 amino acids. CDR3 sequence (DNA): TGTGCCAGCAGCACGGGACAGGGGGGAAGAGAGACCCAGTACTTC. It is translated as CASSTGQGGRETQYF.

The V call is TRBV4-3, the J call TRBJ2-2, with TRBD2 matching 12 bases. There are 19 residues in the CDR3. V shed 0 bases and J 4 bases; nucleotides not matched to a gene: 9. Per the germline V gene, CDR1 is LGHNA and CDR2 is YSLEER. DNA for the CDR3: TGCGCCAGCAGCCAAGACCCCTCACTAGCGGGAGGCCTCACCGGGGAGCTGTTTTTT. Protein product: CASSQDPSLAGGLTGELFF.

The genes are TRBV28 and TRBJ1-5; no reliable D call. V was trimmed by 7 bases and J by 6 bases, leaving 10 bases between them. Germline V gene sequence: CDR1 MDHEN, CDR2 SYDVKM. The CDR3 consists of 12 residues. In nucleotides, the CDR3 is TGTGCCAGCAAAAAGGAGGTTCAGCCCCAGCATTTT. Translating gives CASKKEVQPQHF.

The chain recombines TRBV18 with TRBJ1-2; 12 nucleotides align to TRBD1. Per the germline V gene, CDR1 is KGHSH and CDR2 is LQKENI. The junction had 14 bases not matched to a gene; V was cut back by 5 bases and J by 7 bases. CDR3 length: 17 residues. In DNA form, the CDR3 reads TGTGCCAGCTCATCTCAAAACCCGGGACAGGGGGCGAGTGGCTACACCTTC. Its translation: CASSSQNPGQGASGYTF.

The CDR3 sequence: CASAGGALGYEQYF. In DNA, the CDR3 is TGTGCCAGCGCCGGGGGGGCGCTGGGCTACGAGCAGTACTTC. The J gene is TRBJ2-7, the V gene TRBV28; the match to TRBD2 covers 8 bases. The CDR3 is made up of 14 amino acids. The V and J ends lost 8 bases and 3 bases, in that order; junction bases with no gene match: 9. Germline V gives CDR1 MDHEN, CDR2 SYDVKM.

CDR3 in amino acids: CASSPTAQGQPQYF. The DNA for the CDR3 is TGTGCCAGCTCACCGACGGCCCAAGGGCAGCCCCAGTACTTC. This chain connects TRBV18 to TRBJ2-5; no clear D gene. Looked up from germline, CDR1 is KGHSH and CDR2 is LQKENI. The ends were cut back, 3 bases at V and 9 bases at J, with 17 bases in the middle. CDR3 length: 14 amino acids.

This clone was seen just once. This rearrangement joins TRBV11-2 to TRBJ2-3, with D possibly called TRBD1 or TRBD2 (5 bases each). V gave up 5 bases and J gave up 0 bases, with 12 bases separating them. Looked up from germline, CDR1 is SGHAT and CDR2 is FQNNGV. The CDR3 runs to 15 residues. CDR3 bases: TGTGCCAGCAGCAGGGACCGACTTAGCACAGATACGCAGTATTTT. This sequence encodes CASSRDRLSTDTQYF.

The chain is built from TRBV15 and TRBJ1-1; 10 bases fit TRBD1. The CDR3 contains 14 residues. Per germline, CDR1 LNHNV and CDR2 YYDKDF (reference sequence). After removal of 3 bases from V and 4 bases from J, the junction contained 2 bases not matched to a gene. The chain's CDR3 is CATSRRQGATEAFF. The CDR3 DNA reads TGTGCCACCAGCAGGAGACAGGGGGCCACTGAAGCTTTCTTT.

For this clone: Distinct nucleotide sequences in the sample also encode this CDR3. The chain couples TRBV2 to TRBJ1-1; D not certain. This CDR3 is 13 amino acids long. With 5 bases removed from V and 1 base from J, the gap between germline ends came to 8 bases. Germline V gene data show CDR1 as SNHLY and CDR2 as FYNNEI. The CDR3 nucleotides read TGTGCCAGCAGTCAAGGAGAGAACACTGAAGCTTTCTTT. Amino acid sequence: CASSQGENTEAFF.

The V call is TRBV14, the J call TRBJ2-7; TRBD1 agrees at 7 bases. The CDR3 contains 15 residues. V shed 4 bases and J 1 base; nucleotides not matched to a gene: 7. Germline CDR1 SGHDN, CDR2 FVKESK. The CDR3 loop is CASSPKDRRSYEQYF. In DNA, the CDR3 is TGTGCCAGCAGCCCTAAGGACAGGCGGTCCTACGAGCAGTACTTC.

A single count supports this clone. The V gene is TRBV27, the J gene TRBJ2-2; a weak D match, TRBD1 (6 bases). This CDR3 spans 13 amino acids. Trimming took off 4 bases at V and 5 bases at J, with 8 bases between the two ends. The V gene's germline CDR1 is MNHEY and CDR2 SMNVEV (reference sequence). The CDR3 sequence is CASSSQGTGELFF. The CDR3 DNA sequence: TGTGCCAGCAGTTCTCAGGGGACCGGGGAGCTGTTTTTT.

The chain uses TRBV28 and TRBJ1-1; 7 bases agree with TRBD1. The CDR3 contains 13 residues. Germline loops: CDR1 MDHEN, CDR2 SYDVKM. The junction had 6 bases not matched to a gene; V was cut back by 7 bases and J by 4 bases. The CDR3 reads CASTWAGGTEAFF. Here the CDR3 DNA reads TGTGCCAGCACTTGGGCAGGGGGCACTGAAGCTTTCTTT.

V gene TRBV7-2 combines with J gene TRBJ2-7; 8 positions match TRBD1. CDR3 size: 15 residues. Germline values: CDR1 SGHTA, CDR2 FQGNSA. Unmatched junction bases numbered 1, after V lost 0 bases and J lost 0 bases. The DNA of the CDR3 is TGTGCCAGCAGCTTAGCGACAGGGGCCTCCTACGAGCAGTACTTC. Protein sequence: CASSLATGASYEQYF.

As DNA, the CDR3 is TGTGCCAGCAGCTTAGAGACGATCGGACTCTACGAGCAGTACTTC. Translation gives CASSLETIGLYEQYF. The chain is built from TRBV11-2 and TRBJ2-7; TRBD2 might be the D (5 bases). The V end lost 0 bases, the J end lost 3 bases, and 12 bases lay between the germline ends. This CDR3 is built from 15 residues. Germline V gene lookup returns CDR1 SGHAT and CDR2 FQNNGV.

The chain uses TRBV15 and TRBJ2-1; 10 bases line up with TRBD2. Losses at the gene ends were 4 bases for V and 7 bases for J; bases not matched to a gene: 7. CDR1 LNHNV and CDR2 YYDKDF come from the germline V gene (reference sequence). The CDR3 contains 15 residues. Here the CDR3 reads CATSTSGRAGNEQFF. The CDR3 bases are TGTGCCACCAGCACCAGCGGGAGGGCCGGGAATGAGCAGTTCTTC. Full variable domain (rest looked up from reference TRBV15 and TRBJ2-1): DAMVIQNPRYQVTQFGKPVTLSCSQTLNHNVMYWYQQKSSQAPKLLFHYYDKDFNNEADTPDNFQSRRPNTSFCFLDIRSPGLGDTAMYLCATSTSGRAGNEQFFGPGTRLTVL.

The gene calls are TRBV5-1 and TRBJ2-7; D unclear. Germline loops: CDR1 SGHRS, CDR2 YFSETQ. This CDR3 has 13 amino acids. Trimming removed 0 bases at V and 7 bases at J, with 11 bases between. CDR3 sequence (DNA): TGCGCCAGCAGCTTGGGGGGTGTAGGGGAGCAGTACTTC. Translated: CASSLGGVGEQYF.

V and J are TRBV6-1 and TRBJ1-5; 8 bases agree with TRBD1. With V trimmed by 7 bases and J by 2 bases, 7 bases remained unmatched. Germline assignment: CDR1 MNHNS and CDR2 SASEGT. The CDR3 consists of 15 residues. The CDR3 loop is CASTPGQAGNQPQHF. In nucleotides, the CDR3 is TGTGCCAGCACCCCGGGACAGGCGGGCAATCAGCCCCAGCATTTT.

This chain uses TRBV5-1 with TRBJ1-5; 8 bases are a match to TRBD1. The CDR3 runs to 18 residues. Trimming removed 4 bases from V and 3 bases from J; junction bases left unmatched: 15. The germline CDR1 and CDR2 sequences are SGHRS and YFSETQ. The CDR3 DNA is TGCGCCAGCAGCCCGTCTAATCAGGGGGCGCGGGACAATCAGCCCCAGCATTTT. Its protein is CASSPSNQGARDNQPQHF.

The DNA for the CDR3 is TGCGCCAGCAGCCAGCAGGGTCGGGGGGAGCAGTACTTC. Protein sequence: CASSQQGRGEQYF. The chain combines TRBV4-3 with TRBJ2-7, with D perhaps matching TRBD2 (6 bases). Germline lookup yields CDR1 LGHNA and CDR2 YSLEER. V gave up 3 bases and J gave up 7 bases, with 13 bases separating them. The CDR3 loop spans 13 amino acids.

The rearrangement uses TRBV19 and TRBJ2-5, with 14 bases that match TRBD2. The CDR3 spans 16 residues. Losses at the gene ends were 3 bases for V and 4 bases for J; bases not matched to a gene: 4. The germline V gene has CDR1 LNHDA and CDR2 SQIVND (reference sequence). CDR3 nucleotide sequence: TGTGCCAGTAGTATCCGACTAGCGGGAGGGCGAGAGACCCAGTACTTC. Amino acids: CASSIRLAGGRETQYF.

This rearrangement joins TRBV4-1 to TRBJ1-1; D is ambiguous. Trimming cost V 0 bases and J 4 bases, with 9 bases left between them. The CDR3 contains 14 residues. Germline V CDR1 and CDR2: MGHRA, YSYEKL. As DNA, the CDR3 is TGCGCCAGCAGCCAAGATGCGGTGAGCACTGAAGCTTTCTTT. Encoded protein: CASSQDAVSTEAFF.

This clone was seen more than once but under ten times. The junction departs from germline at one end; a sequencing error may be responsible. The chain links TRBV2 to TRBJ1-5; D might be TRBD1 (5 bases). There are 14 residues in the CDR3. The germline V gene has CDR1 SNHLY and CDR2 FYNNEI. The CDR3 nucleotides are TGTGCAAGCAGGGAGGTCCATAGCAATCAGCCCCAGCATTTT. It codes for CASREVHSNQPQHF.

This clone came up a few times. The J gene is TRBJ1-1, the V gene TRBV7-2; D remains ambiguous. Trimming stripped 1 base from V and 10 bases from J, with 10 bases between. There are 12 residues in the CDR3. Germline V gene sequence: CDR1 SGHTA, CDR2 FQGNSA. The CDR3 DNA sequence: TGTGCCAGCAGCTTAGTCGGTGTGGGAGCTTTCTTT. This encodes CASSLVGVGAFF.